This T cell receptor beta chain was observed in a study of regulatory T cells in long-lasting Graves disease (dated by TCRdb to the early 2020s). About the full investigation: Persistent Graves' disease meant more than 5 years of antithyroid drug treatment with TSH receptor autoantibodies that stayed positive. The study was registered as a clinical trial and conducted in China. A total of some 35 samples underwent TCR sequencing, from 13 patients with persistent Graves' disease and about 20 patients with newly diagnosed Graves' disease. This study used TCR sequencing and RNA sequencing of peripheral blood to compare persistent Graves' disease patients against newly diagnosed Graves' disease patients. In the clinical cohort, patients with persistent Graves' disease had used antithyroid drugs for an average of roughly ten years. What the study reported, not specific to this receptor: As a limitation, the authors acknowledged that the small sample size may reduce accuracy. Preferential use of TRBV28, TRBJ1-2 and TRBJ2-5 was observed in persistent disease, whereas TRBV20-1 and TRBJ2-1 were favored in newly diagnosed disease. Persistent Graves' disease patients showed lower TCR Shannon entropy and fewer highly expanded clones than newly diagnosed patients, suggesting clonal expansion. Peripheral blood alone was examined, since thyroid tissue, which constituted the primary lesion, could not be accessed. More public clonotypes were shared among persistent patients (roughly 2,700) than among newly diagnosed patients (966). Sequencing and analysis were restricted to the TCR beta chain.

The CDR3 runs 14 residues from the cysteine to the phenylalanine. The read is trimmed to its CDR3 DNA, 42 bases read in frame from base 1. V sheds 1 base and J sheds 8 bases, leaving 11 bases between their ends. In the germline V gene (reference sequence), CDR1 corresponds to LNHNV and CDR2 to YYDKDF. The library was generated by multiplex PCR. Sequencing instrument: Illumina HiSeq 4000. iRepertoire HTBI primers and Arm-PCR amplification of CDR3 regions were used to construct TCR beta libraries. Before sequencing, the PCR products went through gel purification. Under the source paper's analysis protocol: Across samples, around 58 TRBV and over 11 TRBJ segments were identified and used for gene usage analysis of CDR3 amino acid clonotypes. Filtered high-quality paired reads were merged into contigs using COPE and FqMerger. BLAST was used to align contigs to the IMGT TRBV, TRBD and TRBJ reference genes, and CDR3 was defined following IMGT. Any clonotype with a frequency above 0.1% was counted as a highly expanded clone. Shannon entropy was used to measure repertoire diversity, and the Gini coefficient was used to measure V-J evenness. Public clonotypes were defined as clonotypes shared by more than one individual. Through fastp at Q25 and MiXCR, TCRdb rebuilt clones from the public reads, retaining in-frame beta chains. One record per CDR3 amino acid sequence lists the most common genes and DNA. TCRdb's processing, not the study's, gives the V and J calls here. Across this sample there are around 430,000 distinct CDR3 sequences, with approximately 22% seen only once. The top ten clonotypes cover about an eighth of the sample.

To note about this clonotype: Its target antigen remains unknown. The record has no base qualities; no much larger clone is one base away.

Interpreted using the paper, the time point label stands for: persistent/refractory GD, antithyroid drugs over 5 years with positive TRAb. RNA was extracted from PBMCs in TRIzol for both TCR sequencing and RNA sequencing. The diagnosis of Graves' disease was made according to American Thyroid Association guidelines. Patients for the study were recruited at an endocrinology department in Xi'an, China. From each patient, roughly 9 milliliters of peripheral blood was collected into an EDTA anticoagulant tube. Ficoll Paque Plus density gradient separation was used to isolate PBMCs, and no additional T cell sorting was done. An Agilent 2100 Bioanalyzer and agarose gel were used to assess RNA quality, and a NanoDrop 2000 was used to measure RNA concentration.

Recombination joined TRBV15 with TRBJ1-4; the D gene identity is not certain. This clonotype was sampled from a female donor with Graves disease. Material: peripheral blood mononuclear cells (PBMCs), obtained when the disease was refractory, from a patient treated with antithyroid drugs. The nucleotides are TGTGCCACCAGCAGAGCAGGTAGTGGGGAAAAACTGTTTTTT. This encodes CATSRAGSGEKLFF.